This paragraph reports one T cell receptor (beta chain). In the original processing: Counts of nucleated cells, estimated from reference gene primer amplification, were obtained. Here immunoSEQ multiplex PCR was the method, and the copy in TCRdb shows in-frame clones only, minus some. V and J calls and clone size follow that table, whereas D and trimming were derived from the DNA. The table includes approximately 300,000 clones, 85% to 95% detected once. CDR3 size: 12 residues. Germline V gene lookup returns CDR1 MNHEY and CDR2 SMNVEV (reference sequence). Losses at the gene ends were 9 bases for V and 0 bases for J; bases not matched to a gene: 2. Individuals aged roughly 18 to 95 years were recruited from about two dozen US areas. Cohorts were determined from participant-reported clinical history. The source of the sample is a study of blood T cell repertoires in COVID-19. Overall study: Nucleic acid was either cDNA or gDNA, and it came from T cells, B-cell-depleted T cells, or PBMCs.

V and J are TRBV27 and TRBJ2-7; 7 bases match TRBD1. This clonotype was obtained from a woman aged 25-40 years who had been exposed to COVID-19. Sequenced material: PBMCs or T cells enriched from blood (not recorded which). The CDR3 DNA follows: TGTGCCAGTCGGGACAGCTCCTACGAGCAGTACTTC. This gives the protein CASRDSSYEQYF.